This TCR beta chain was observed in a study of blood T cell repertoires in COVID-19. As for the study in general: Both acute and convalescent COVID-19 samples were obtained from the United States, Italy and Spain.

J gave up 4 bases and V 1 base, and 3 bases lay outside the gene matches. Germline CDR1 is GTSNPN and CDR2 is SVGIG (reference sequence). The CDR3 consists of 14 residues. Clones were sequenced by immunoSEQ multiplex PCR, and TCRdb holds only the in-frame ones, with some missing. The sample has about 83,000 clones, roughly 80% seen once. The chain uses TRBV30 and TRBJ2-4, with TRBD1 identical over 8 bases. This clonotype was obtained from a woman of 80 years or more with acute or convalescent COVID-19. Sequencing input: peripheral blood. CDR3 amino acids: CAWSEGQAKNIQYF. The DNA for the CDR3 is TGTGCCTGGAGTGAGGGACAGGCGAAAAACATTCAGTACTTC.